This T cell receptor (beta chain) was recovered during a study of T cell clonality in common variable immunodeficiency (dated by TCRdb to about 2015). The paper as a whole reports these results and caveats: CVID TCRbeta sequences were reported to have fewer deletions and N-nucleotide insertions and to lack highly modified clones with 13 or more V deletions. Although equal DNA input was used, an average of roughly 85,000 unique sequences per sample was obtained for controls, compared with around 30,000 for CVID samples. Fewer TCRbeta clones were shared among CVID subjects than among healthy controls (p < 0.0001). Compared with healthy controls, CVID subjects showed increased TCRbeta clonality (t-test p = 0.018), a feature most characteristic of about a third of subjects. Patient heterogeneity within the CVID cohort put limits on correlating repertoire features with clinical complications. According to the authors, finding the cause of the higher clonality in CVID would require sequencing the repertoires of T cell subpopulations.

This clone was counted many times. The antigen it binds to is not known. Read sequence stops 3 residues before the CDR3 end, and the germline J gene provides the missing end. V is cut by 1 base and J by 0 bases, and the space between the germline ends is 11 bases. Measured from the cysteine to the phenylalanine, the CDR3 is 16 residues long. The CDR3 was read in part: 39 bases, with the frame set at base 1. The CDR1 and CDR2 encoded by the germline V gene (reference sequence) are LNHDA and SQIVND. Equivalent amounts of genomic DNA from CVID and control samples were used as sequencing input. For every sample, a 60 bp segment covering the rearranged TCRbeta CDR3 region was amplified and then sequenced. The immunoSEQ assay, a bias-corrected multiplex PCR combined with high-throughput sequencing, was used for TCRbeta amplification. Concerning the study's data processing: Each unique nucleotide sequence was treated as a clone and annotated with V, D and J genes, copy number and frequency. Sequences were labeled productive if in frame, and non-productive if out of frame or containing stop codons. As previously described, clonality was calculated on the basis of Shannon's entropy. Mean CDR3 Kyte-Doolittle hydropathy was derived from the predicted amino acid sequences of productive clones. Scaled V gene usage was hierarchically clustered using Manhattan distance and complete linkage with the R hclust function. Clone sharing by CDR3 amino acid sequence was assessed by resampling 12 repertoires per group over 100 rounds. The repertoires were screened for some 69 published EBV-specific TCRbeta sequences and 200 to 250 published CMV-specific TCRbeta sequences. After a couple of CVID samples that produced fewer than 10,000 sequences were dropped from the analysis, around 40 CVID repertoires remained. TCRdb retrieved this table from immuneACCESS and kept in-frame rearrangements only. Not all clones are present; in checked studies, unresolved V genes account for under half, and no reason is known for the remainder. The D gene and trimming were derived from the DNA, and the V and J assignments and clone size from that table. For this sample, about 33,000 clones appear and none is a singleton. The ten largest clones add up to 4.5% of the sample.

Both CVID patients and healthy controls were predominantly of Caucasian heritage. Heparinized peripheral whole blood samples of about 5 to 8 ml were obtained from each donor. Genomic DNA from adults with common variable immune deficiency (CVID) and from healthy adult controls was used for sequencing of TCRbeta CDR3 repertoires. The control group comprised around 22 healthy adult volunteers, approximately 12 female and roughly ten male, aged about 23 to 75 years with a mean age of 34. Diluted blood was density-centrifuged over Hypaque 1077 or Ficoll-Paque to isolate peripheral blood mononuclear cells. Unsorted mononuclear cells served as the source of genomic DNA, which was extracted either by Qiagen column purification or by a centrifugation-based method.

This receptor was taken from a person between 18 and 75 years old in good health. The chain is encoded by TRBV19 joined to TRBJ2-3; matching of 6 bases hints at TRBD2 as the D gene. The specimen was peripheral blood mononuclear cells. The covered CDR3 bases are TGTGCCAGTAGTATAGTGGCTAGCGTTAGCACAGATACG. Its amino acids are CASSIVASVSTDT. In full, the CDR3 is CASSIVASVSTDTQYF.